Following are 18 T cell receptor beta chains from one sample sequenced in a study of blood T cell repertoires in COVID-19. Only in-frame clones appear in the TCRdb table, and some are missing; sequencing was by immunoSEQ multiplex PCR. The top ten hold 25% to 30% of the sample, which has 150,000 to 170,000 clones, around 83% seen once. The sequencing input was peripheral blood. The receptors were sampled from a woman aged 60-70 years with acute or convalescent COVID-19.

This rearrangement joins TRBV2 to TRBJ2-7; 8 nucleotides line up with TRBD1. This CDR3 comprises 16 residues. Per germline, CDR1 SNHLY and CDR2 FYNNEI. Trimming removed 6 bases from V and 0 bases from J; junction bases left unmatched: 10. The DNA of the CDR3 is TGTGCCAGCAGAGGAACTACAGGGGGTAGCTCCTACGAGCAGTACTTC. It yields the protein CASRGTTGGSSYEQYF.

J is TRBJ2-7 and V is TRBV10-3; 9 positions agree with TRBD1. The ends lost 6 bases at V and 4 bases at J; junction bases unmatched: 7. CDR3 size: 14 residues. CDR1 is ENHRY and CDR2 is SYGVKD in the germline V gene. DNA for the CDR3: TGTGCCATCAGGAGTGGCGACAGGGGGTACGAGCAGTACTTC. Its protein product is CAIRSGDRGYEQYF.

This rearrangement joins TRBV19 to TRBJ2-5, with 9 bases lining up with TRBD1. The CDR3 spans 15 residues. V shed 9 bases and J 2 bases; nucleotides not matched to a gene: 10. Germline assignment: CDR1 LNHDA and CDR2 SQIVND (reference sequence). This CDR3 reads CASRDRASLQETQYF. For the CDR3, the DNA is TGTGCCAGCCGGGACAGGGCTTCGCTACAAGAGACCCAGTACTTC.

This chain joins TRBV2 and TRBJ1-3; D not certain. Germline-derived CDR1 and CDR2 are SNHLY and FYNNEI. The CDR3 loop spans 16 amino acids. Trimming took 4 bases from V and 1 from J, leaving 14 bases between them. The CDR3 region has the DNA TGTGCCAGCAGTGGACTGTCCACCCTTTCTGGAAACACCATATATTTT. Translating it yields CASSGLSTLSGNTIYF. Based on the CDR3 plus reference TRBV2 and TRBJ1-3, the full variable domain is EPEVTQTPSHQVTQMGQEVILRCVPISNHLYFYWYRQILGQKVEFLVSFYNNEISEKSEIFDDQFSVERPDGSNFTLKIRSTKLEDSAMYFCASSGLSTLSGNTIYFGEGSWLTVV.

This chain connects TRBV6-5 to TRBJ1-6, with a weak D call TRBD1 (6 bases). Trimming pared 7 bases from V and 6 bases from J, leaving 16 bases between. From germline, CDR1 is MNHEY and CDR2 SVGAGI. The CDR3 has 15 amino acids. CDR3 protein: CASKPQGAGNSPLHF. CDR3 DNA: TGTGCCAGCAAACCACAGGGAGCTGGTAATTCACCCCTCCACTTT.

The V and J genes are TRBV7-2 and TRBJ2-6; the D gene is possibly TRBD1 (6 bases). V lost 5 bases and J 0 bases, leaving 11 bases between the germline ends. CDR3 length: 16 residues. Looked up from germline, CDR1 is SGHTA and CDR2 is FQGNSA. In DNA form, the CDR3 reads TGTGCCAGCAGCCCCCGGACAGTCTCTGGGGCCAACGTCCTGACTTTC. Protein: CASSPRTVSGANVLTF.

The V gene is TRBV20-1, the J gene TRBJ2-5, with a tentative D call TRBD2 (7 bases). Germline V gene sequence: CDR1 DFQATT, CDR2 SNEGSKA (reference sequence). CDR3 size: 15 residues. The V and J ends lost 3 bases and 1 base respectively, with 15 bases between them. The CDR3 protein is CSASGRGALQETQYF. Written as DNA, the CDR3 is TGCAGTGCTAGTGGCCGGGGGGCCCTCCAAGAGACCCAGTACTTC.

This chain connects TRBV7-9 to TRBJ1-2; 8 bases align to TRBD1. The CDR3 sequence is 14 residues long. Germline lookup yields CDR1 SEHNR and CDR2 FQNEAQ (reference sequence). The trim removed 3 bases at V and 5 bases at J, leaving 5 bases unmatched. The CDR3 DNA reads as TGTGCCAGCAGCTTTCGACAGGGGAGGTATGGCTACACCTTC. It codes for CASSFRQGRYGYTF.

The CDR3 sequence is CASSLDGTLEEANYGYTF. The CDR3 region has the DNA TGTGCCAGCAGCTTGGATGGGACTCTAGAGGAGGCTAACTATGGCTACACCTTC. This rearrangement joins TRBV5-4 to TRBJ1-2; the D gene is possibly TRBD1 (5 bases). V was trimmed by 0 bases and J by 0 bases, leaving 18 bases between them. The germline CDR1 and CDR2 sequences are SGHNT and YYREEE (reference sequence). There are 18 residues in the CDR3.

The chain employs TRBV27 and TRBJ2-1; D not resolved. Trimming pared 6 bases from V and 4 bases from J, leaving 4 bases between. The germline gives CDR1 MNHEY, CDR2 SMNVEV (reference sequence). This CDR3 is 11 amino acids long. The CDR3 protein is CASSRYNEQFF. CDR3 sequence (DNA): TGTGCCAGCAGCAGATACAATGAGCAGTTCTTC.

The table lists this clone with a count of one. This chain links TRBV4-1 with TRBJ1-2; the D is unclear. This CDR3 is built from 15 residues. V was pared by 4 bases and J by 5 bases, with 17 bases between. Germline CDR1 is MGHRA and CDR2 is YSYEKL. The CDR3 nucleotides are TGCGCCAGCAGCCCCCGGGTCGGGAAAGGGTATGGCTACACCTTC. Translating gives CASSPRVGKGYGYTF.

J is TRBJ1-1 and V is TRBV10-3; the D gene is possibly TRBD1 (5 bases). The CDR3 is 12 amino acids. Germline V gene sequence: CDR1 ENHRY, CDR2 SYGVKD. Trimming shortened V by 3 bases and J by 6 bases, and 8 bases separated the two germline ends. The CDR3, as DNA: TGTGCCATCAGTGAAAGGGGCTCTGAAGCTTTCTTT. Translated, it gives CAISERGSEAFF.

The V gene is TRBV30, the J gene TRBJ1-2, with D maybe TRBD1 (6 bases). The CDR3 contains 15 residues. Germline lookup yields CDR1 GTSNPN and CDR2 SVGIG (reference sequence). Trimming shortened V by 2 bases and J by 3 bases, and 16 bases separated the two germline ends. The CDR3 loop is CAWSFGTRTDYGYTF. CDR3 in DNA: TGTGCCTGGAGTTTCGGAACTCGGACAGACTATGGCTACACCTTC.

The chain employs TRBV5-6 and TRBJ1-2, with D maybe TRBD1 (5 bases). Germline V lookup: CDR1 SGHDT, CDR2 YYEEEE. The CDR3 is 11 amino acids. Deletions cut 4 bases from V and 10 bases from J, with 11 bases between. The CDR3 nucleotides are TGTGCCAGCAGCCTGACGGGGGTCTACACCTTC. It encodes CASSLTGVYTF. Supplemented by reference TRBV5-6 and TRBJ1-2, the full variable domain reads DAGVTQSPTHLIKTRGQQVTLRCSPKSGHDTVSWYQQALGQGPQFIFQYYEEEERQRGNFPDRFSGHQFPNYSSELNVNALLLGDSALYLCASSLTGVYTFGSGTRLTVV.

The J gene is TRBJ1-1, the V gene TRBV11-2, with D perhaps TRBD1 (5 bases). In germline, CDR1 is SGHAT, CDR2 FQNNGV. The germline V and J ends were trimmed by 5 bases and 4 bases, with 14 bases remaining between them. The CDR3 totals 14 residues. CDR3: CASSQFLGGTEAFF. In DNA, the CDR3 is TGTGCCAGCAGCCAATTCCTCGGGGGCACTGAAGCTTTCTTT.

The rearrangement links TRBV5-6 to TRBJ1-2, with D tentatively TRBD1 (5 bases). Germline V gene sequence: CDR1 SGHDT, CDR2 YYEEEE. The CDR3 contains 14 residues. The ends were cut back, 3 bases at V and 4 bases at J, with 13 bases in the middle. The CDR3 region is CASSSLQGFYGYTF. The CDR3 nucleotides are TGTGCCAGCAGCTCCCTCCAGGGTTTCTATGGCTACACCTTC.

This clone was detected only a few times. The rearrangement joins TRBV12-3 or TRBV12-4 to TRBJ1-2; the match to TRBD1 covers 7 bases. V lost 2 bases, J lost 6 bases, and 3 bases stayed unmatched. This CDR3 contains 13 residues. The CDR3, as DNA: TGTGCCAGCAGTTTACGACAGGGCCATGGCTACACCTTC. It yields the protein CASSLRQGHGYTF.

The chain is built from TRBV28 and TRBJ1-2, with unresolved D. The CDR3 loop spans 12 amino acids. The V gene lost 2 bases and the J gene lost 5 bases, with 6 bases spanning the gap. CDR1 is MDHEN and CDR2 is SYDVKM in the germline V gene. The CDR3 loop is CASSLRGYGYTF. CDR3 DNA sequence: TGTGCCAGCAGTTTACGGGGATATGGCTACACCTTC.